This section outlines one T cell receptor (beta chain) sequence together with its context. No antigen is known for it. These data come from a study of neurological immune-mediated disorders. Study findings and constraints: In HTLV-1-associated myelopathy, TCR clonal expansion was greatest, and in multiple sclerosis it was least, below healthy controls.

Indicated time point: technical triplicate 3. Sorted libraries were made with about 1 million CD4+ or CD8+ T cells. Template-switch 5'RACE cDNA synthesis added a 10-nucleotide unique molecular identifier. The yield of each sequencing run was over 200 million TCR-beta sequences from 15-18 subjects. TCRdb redid the calling of the 5' RACE reads with MiXCR, one entry per CDR3 protein. The sample has 25,000 to 35,000 distinct CDR3 sequences, 15% to 20% seen once. Trimming took 6 bases from V and 5 from J, leaving 16 bases between them. Germline V gives CDR1 DFQATT, CDR2 SNEGSKA (reference sequence). The CDR3 loop spans 13 amino acids.

Sequenced material: CD4+ T cells from blood. The source is a female donor with HTLV-1-associated myelopathy (HAM/TSP). The chain employs TRBV20-1 and TRBJ1-2; no clear D gene. CDR3 region: CSAPGGRRYGYTF. CDR3 bases: TGCAGTGCCCCGGGTGGCAGGAGATATGGCTACACCTTC.